The 21 T cell receptor beta chains listed next were all sequenced from one sample in a study of PD-1 blockade in classical Hodgkin lymphoma. The patients all showed relapse after autologous stem cell transplantation, while their brentuximab vedotin exposure varied. Repertoires were generated with immunoSEQ multiplex PCR, while TCRdb's copy carries only in-frame clones and drops some. The sample lists 65,000 to 95,000 clones, about nine tenths occurring once. The sequencing used peripheral blood mononuclear cells (PBMCs), collected at baseline. These receptors all come from a human donor with classical Hodgkin lymphoma.

This clone was counted a few times. J is TRBJ1-2 and V is TRBV5-8, with D unclear. The ends were cut back, 4 bases at V and 8 bases at J, with 18 bases in the middle. The CDR3 runs 14 residues. Germline V gene sequence: CDR1 SGHTS, CDR2 YDEGEE. Written as DNA, the CDR3 is TGTGCCAGCAGCAGACGGGAAAAGTTAGGGGGCTACACCTTC. It yields the protein CASSRREKLGGYTF. The entire variable domain, with the rest obtained from reference TRBV5-8 and TRBJ1-2, is as follows: EAGVTQSPTHLIKTRGQQATLRCSPISGHTSVYWYQQALGLGLQFLLWYDEGEERNRGNFPPRFSGRQFPNYSSELNVNALELEDSALYLCASSRREKLGGYTFGSGTRLTVV.

V and J are TRBV7-2 and TRBJ1-2; 8 bases map to TRBD1. This CDR3 spans 17 amino acids. The ends lost 1 base at V and 3 bases at J; junction bases unmatched: 10. Germline-derived CDR1 and CDR2 are SGHTA and FQGNSA. CDR3 sequence: CASSLDPQQGAYYGYTF. CDR3 DNA sequence: TGTGCCAGCAGCTTAGATCCTCAGCAGGGGGCGTACTATGGCTACACCTTC. Combining the CDR3 with reference TRBV7-2 and TRBJ1-2 gives the whole variable domain GAGVSQSPSNKVTEKGKDVELRCDPISGHTALYWYRQSLGQGLEFLIYFQGNSAPDKSGLPSDRFSAERTGGSVSTLTIQRTQQEDSAVYLCASSLDPQQGAYYGYTFGSGTRLTVV.

The chain joins TRBV5-1 to TRBJ2-1; 9 bases align to TRBD2. This CDR3 is built from 11 residues. V dropped 4 bases and J dropped 14; count of bases not matched to a gene: 4. Per germline, CDR1 SGHRS and CDR2 YFSETQ. CDR3 coding DNA: TGCGCCAGCAGCCGAGCGGGAGGAAAGTTCTTC. Translating gives CASSRAGGKFF. Complete variable domain (other parts from reference TRBV5-1 and TRBJ2-1): KAGVTQTPRYLIKTRGQQVTLSCSPISGHRSVSWYQQTPGQGLQFLFEYFSETQRNKGNFPGRFSGRQFSNSRSEMNVSTLELGDSALYLCASSRAGGKFFGPGTRLTVL.

The chain couples TRBV27 to TRBJ1-2, with no clear D. The V end lost 0 bases, the J end lost 7 bases, and 9 bases lay between the germline ends. CDR1 is MNHEY, CDR2 SMNVEV, per germline (reference sequence). The CDR3 covers 13 residues. CDR3 DNA sequence: TGTGCCAGCAGTTTATCAAGTAGGGTTGGCTACACCTTC. As protein: CASSLSSRVGYTF.

This chain connects TRBV29-1 to TRBJ1-2; D possibly corresponds to TRBD1 (6 bases). Looked up from germline, CDR1 is SQVTM and CDR2 is ANQGSEA. Trimming left V 7 bases short and J 0 bases short, with 12 bases between. This CDR3 comprises 13 residues. The DNA of the CDR3 is TGCAGCGGCACAGGGTTGGCTAACTATGGCTACACCTTC. It codes for CSGTGLANYGYTF.

The chain couples TRBV4-2 to TRBJ1-5; no clear D gene. V was clipped by 0 bases and J by 3 bases, with 12 bases between them. CDR1 and CDR2 (germline): LGHNA, YNFKEQ. The CDR3 sequence is 16 residues long. CDR3 protein: CASSQDTGRLNQPQHF. The CDR3 bases are TGTGCCAGCAGCCAAGATACCGGACGGCTCAATCAGCCCCAGCATTTT.

The V gene is TRBV28, the J gene TRBJ1-1; D might be TRBD1 (5 bases). This CDR3 comprises 15 residues. Germline CDR1 reads MDHEN; CDR2 reads SYDVKM. Trimming took 2 bases from V and 1 from J, leaving 11 bases between them. The CDR3 spells CASSLAGLSNTEAFF. CDR3 sequence (DNA): TGTGCCAGCAGTTTAGCGGGACTTTCGAACACTGAAGCTTTCTTT.

The rearrangement uses TRBV6-5 and TRBJ1-5, with D maybe TRBD1 (6 bases). Germline values: CDR1 MNHEY, CDR2 SVGAGI. This CDR3 has 14 amino acids. Trimming cost V 5 bases and J 0 bases, with 8 bases left between them. The CDR3 protein is CASSAQGSNQPQHF. The CDR3 region has the DNA TGTGCCAGCAGTGCACAGGGTAGCAATCAGCCCCAGCATTTT.

This sequence joins TRBV19 and TRBJ1-1; D not certain. CDR3 length: 12 amino acids. With 7 bases removed from V and 1 base from J, the gap between germline ends came to 7 bases. CDR1 and CDR2 (germline): LNHDA, SQIVND (reference sequence). In nucleotides, the CDR3 is TGTGCCAGTAAACTAGGGAACACTGAAGCTTTCTTT. Translation: CASKLGNTEAFF.

The chain employs TRBV27 and TRBJ2-5; weak D call: TRBD2 (6 bases). Looked up from germline, CDR1 is MNHEY and CDR2 is SMNVEV (reference sequence). This CDR3 comprises 17 residues. V was pared by 5 bases and J by 4 bases, with 23 bases between. The CDR3 here is CASSQRVTATAAETQYF. The CDR3 DNA follows: TGTGCCAGCAGTCAGCGGGTCACCGCGACAGCAGCAGAGACCCAGTACTTC.

The CDR3 region has the DNA TGTGCCAGTAGTATTAATCCCAGGTCTGCGCGGGGGTACTACAACTATGGCTACACCTTC. The encoded protein is CASSINPRSARGYYNYGYTF. The rearrangement uses TRBV19 and TRBJ1-2; possible D gene TRBD1, 5 bases. Germline lookup yields CDR1 LNHDA and CDR2 SQIVND (reference sequence). Trimming stripped 3 bases from V and 2 bases from J, with 28 bases between. The CDR3 runs to 20 residues.

The J gene is TRBJ1-3, the V gene TRBV29-1; 7 bases match TRBD1. The CDR3 is made up of 13 amino acids. With V trimmed by 7 bases and J by 5 bases, 8 bases remained unmatched. CDR1 SQVTM and CDR2 ANQGSEA come from the germline V gene. The CDR3: CSGGDSRRNTIYF. The CDR3, as DNA: TGCAGCGGGGGGGACAGCAGAAGAAACACCATATATTTT.

V is TRBV7-6 and J is TRBJ2-7, with TRBD2 matching over 8 bases. With 1 base clipped from V and 0 bases from J, the junction kept 5 bases outside the gene matches. Germline V gene lookup returns CDR1 SGHVS and CDR2 FNYEAQ. The CDR3 has 16 residues. The CDR3 DNA follows: TGTGCCAGCAGCTTAGGGAGCGGGGGAAGCTCCTACGAGCAGTACTTC. Its translation is CASSLGSGGSSYEQYF.

J is TRBJ1-2 and V is TRBV6-5; 7 bases line up with TRBD1. Germline lookup yields CDR1 MNHEY and CDR2 SVGAGI. The CDR3 is 15 residues long. V lost 6 bases, J lost 8 bases, and 15 bases stayed unmatched. Written as DNA, the CDR3 is TGTGCCAGCAGCCCCCCCGGGCTCACAGGGGCGGGCTACACCTTC. This sequence encodes CASSPPGLTGAGYTF.

The chain couples TRBV4-2 to TRBJ2-5, with D hard to call. Between the trimmed V and J ends, which lost 0 bases and 3 bases, there was a span of 11 bases. CDR1 and CDR2 (germline): LGHNA, YNFKEQ. The CDR3 runs to 15 residues. The DNA for the CDR3 is TGTGCCAGCAGCCAAGATCGGTGGTCTAAAGAGACCCAGTACTTC. Translated: CASSQDRWSKETQYF.

This clone appeared once. V and J are TRBV14 and TRBJ2-5; D perhaps matches TRBD1 (5 bases). V lost 0 bases, J lost 2 bases, and 16 bases lay in between. The CDR3 runs 17 residues. Germline values: CDR1 SGHDN, CDR2 FVKESK. The CDR3 nucleotides are TGTGCCAGCAGCCAAGAGGTGGGGCGATCCCTACAAGAGACCCAGTACTTC. This sequence encodes CASSQEVGRSLQETQYF.

The V call is TRBV10-3, the J call TRBJ1-1, with a possible D match to TRBD1 (5 bases). The germline V gene has CDR1 ENHRY and CDR2 SYGVKD. The V and J ends lost 7 bases and 1 base respectively, with 10 bases between them. The CDR3 spans 13 residues. The CDR3 region is CAIMGGGNTEAFF. CDR3 in DNA: TGTGCCATCATGGGGGGAGGGAACACTGAAGCTTTCTTT.

This clone has just one count. CDR3 protein: CASSEDQVFRETQYF. In nucleotides, the CDR3 is TGTGCCAGCAGTGAGGACCAGGTGTTTCGAGAGACCCAGTACTTC. The J gene is TRBJ2-5, the V gene TRBV25-1; no clear D. CDR3 size: 15 residues. Germline V gene data show CDR1 as MGHDK and CDR2 as SYGVNS. Trimming removed 3 bases at V and 4 bases at J, with 15 bases between.

The rearrangement links TRBV29-1 to TRBJ1-1; TRBD1 aligns across 8 bases. V was clipped by 2 bases and J by 9 bases; unmatched bases: 8. CDR1 is SQVTM and CDR2 is ANQGSEA in the germline V gene. This CDR3 spans 13 amino acids. CDR3 bases: TGCAGCGTTGAACCCCGGACAGGGAGTAAAGCTTTCTTT. This sequence encodes CSVEPRTGSKAFF.

This chain connects TRBV5-4 to TRBJ2-5; D not resolved. Deletions cut 1 base from V and 1 base from J, with 5 bases between. CDR3 size: 13 residues. Germline V CDR1 and CDR2: SGHNT, YYREEE (reference sequence). CDR3 DNA sequence: TGTGCCAGCAGCTTGCCATCCCAAGAGACCCAGTACTTC. Its translation: CASSLPSQETQYF. The whole variable domain, filled in from reference TRBV5-4 and TRBJ2-5, reads ETGVTQSPTHLIKTRGQQVTLRCSSQSGHNTVSWYQQALGQGPQFIFQYYREEENGRGNFPPRFSGLQFPNYSSELNVNALELDDSALYLCASSLPSQETQYFGPGTRLLVL.

The rearrangement uses TRBV30 and TRBJ2-2, with 9 bases fitting TRBD1. Germline values: CDR1 GTSNPN, CDR2 SVGIG (reference sequence). There are 15 residues in the CDR3. Trimming cost V 1 base and J 1 base; bases outside gene matches: 1. CDR3 in DNA: TGTGCCTGGAGTGGGGGACAGGGGAACACCGGGGAGCTGTTTTTT. Protein sequence: CAWSGGQGNTGELFF.